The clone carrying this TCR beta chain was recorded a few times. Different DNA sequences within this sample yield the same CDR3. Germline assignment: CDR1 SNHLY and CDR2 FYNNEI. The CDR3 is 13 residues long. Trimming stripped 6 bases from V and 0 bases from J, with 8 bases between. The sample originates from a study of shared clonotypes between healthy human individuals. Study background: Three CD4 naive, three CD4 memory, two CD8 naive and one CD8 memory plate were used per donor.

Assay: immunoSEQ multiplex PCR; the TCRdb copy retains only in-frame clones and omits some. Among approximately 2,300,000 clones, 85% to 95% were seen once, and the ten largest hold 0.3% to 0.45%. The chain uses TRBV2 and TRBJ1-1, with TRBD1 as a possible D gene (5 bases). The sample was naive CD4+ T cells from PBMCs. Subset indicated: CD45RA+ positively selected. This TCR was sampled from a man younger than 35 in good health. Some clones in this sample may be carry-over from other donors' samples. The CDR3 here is CASRDRLNTEAFF. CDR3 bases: TGTGCCAGCAGAGACAGATTGAACACTGAAGCTTTCTTT. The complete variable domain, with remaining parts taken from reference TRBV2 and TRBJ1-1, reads EPEVTQTPSHQVTQMGQEVILRCVPISNHLYFYWYRQILGQKVEFLVSFYNNEISEKSEIFDDQFSVERPDGSNFTLKIRSTKLEDSAMYFCASRDRLNTEAFFGQGTRLTVV.